This T cell receptor (beta chain) derives from a study of sequential checkpoint blockade in melanoma. Background on the study: Arm A got nivolumab then ipilimumab; arm B the reverse, 1:1. After both sequences, patients received maintenance nivolumab.

The assay was immunoSEQ multiplex PCR, and TCRdb's table has in-frame clones only and misses some. The sample lists roughly 30,000 clones; 83% were seen once. Treatment in this sample: randomized to nivolumab then ipilimumab (arm A) or the reverse (arm B). DNA-damaging chemotherapy had not been given to any patient beforehand. PBMC sorting kept live CD3+CD8+ cells without CD19 or CD56. V was pared by 4 bases and J by 5 bases, with 17 bases between. Germline V lookup: CDR1 MRHNA, CDR2 SNTAGT. The CDR3 is 15 amino acids. The receptor was derived from a human donor with melanoma. The source was CD8+ T cells sorted from blood (inferred from file names), collected from a patient given nivolumab and ipilimumab in sequence. This sequence joins TRBV6-4 and TRBJ2-5; D might be TRBD1 (5 bases). This chain's CDR3 is CASSADSSPAETQYF. CDR3 nucleotide sequence: TGTGCCAGCAGTGCCGACAGCTCCCCTGCGGAGACCCAGTACTTC.